This is a list of T cell receptor beta chains from one sample in a study of cytomegalovirus exposure and HLA in healthy donors. The method was immunoSEQ multiplex PCR; TCRdb's version includes in-frame clones alone and lacks a portion of them. The data contain about 89,000 clones, more than 70% of them singletons. Source material: PBMCs. The source is a woman younger than 30 in good health and CMV-seropositive. Both conserved end residues are part of each CDR3.

length | V | CDR3
17 | TRBV19 | CASSGGTGTLSGNTIYF
13 | TRBV2 | CASSERRQRTQYF
12 | TRBV10-2 | CASSSARDRAFF
16 | TRBV5-1 | CASSLVGGGGSYEQYF
16 | TRBV28 | CASTGAGAMMDTEAFF
15 | TRBV10-3 | CAISDLGTGKETQYF
13 | TRBV29-1 | CSGLARSTDTQYF
13 | TRBV2 | CASSVGGTGELFF
11 | TRBV7-9 | CASSFGEKLFF
15 | TRBV28 | CASRDAGATSYEQYF
13 | TRBV6-5 | CASSYSYDQPQHF
14 | TRBV6-5 | CASNNRDTEDTQYF
13 | TRBV5-4 | CASSLSGGYGYTF
14 | TRBV11-2 | CASSPPGTPNEQFF
17 | TRBV7-8 | CASSFLEGGRFRTEAFF
14 | TRBV11-2 | CASSQTGLTDTQYF
16 | TRBV7-9 | CASSPILQGGNEKLFF
17 | TRBV4-3 | CASSHLTQTVTKNIQYF
14 | TRBV2 | CASRAWQAGSPLHF
14 | TRBV10-3 | CAIVSGQGTGGYTF
11 | TRBV5-1 | CASSNFYEQYF
15 | TRBV7-6 | CASSLDLQGAYEQYF
13 | TRBV5-4 | CASTLGGAYEQYF
14 | TRBV7-2 | CASSLVGQNEKLFF
13 | TRBV27 | CASSLNRVNEQFF
14 | TRBV28 | CASSSAGAGNTIYF
16 | TRBV18 | CASSRTMDRGNTEAFF
15 | TRBV7-6 | CASSLKQGHLDGYTF
15 | TRBV4-2 | CASSQDQRGADTQYF
16 | TRBV28 | CASRVAPGQGGEKLFF
17 | TRBV19 | CASSPRGGGLSNTEAFF
18 | TRBV9 | CASSVRKGGGLSTGELFF
14 | TRBV7-9 | CASSLVRRDYEQYF
15 | TRBV6-1 | CATYEQGHSNQPQHF
15 | TRBV27 | CASSLSPGGNNEQFF
13 | TRBV6-4 | CASSLKLNTEAFF
15 | TRBV6-5 | CASTLLAGDPGELFF
14 | TRBV6-1 | CASRTDRGVYEQYF
17 | TRBV30 | CAWSVRYSSDSNTEAFF
17 | TRBV11-2 | CASSSTRSPSSYNEQFF
16 | TRBV7-9 | CASSPGGGAWGKTQYF
14 | TRBV19 | CASSNSDSPWGYTF
18 | TRBV2 | CASSTLLRRGPSTDTQYF
16 | TRBV4-3 | CASSQDRRVTNYGYTF
15 | TRBV5-8 | CASSIGSGPLYGYTF
13 | TRBV19 | CAATGQGFGEQFF
12 | TRBV7-2 | CASSLPSYEQYF
14 | TRBV6-6 | CASTGGGNNSPLHF
14 | TRBV28 | CASSLPGGAYEQYF